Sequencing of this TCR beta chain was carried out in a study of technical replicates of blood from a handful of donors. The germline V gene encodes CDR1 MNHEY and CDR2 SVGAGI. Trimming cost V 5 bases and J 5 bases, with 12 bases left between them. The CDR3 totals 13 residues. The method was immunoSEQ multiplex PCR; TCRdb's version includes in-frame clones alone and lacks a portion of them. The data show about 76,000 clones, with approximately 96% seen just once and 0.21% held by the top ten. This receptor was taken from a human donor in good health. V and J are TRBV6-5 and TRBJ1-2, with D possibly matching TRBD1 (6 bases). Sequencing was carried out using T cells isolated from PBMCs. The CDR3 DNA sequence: TGTGCCAGCAGTGGAACAGGGTTTTATGGCTACACCTTC. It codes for CASSGTGFYGYTF.